This passage covers 18 T cell receptor beta chains from one sample sequenced in a study of blood T cell repertoires in COVID-19. The protocol was immunoSEQ multiplex PCR, while the TCRdb copy is restricted to in-frame clones and leaves out a portion. The sample lists over 250,000 clones; around 86% were seen once. Material for sequencing was peripheral blood. These TCRs come from a man aged 50 to 59 with acute or convalescent COVID-19.

The J gene is TRBJ2-3, the V gene TRBV18, with TRBD2 matching over 8 bases. Trimming at V came to 2 bases and at J to 0 bases, leaving 4 bases not matched to a gene. The CDR3 runs 16 residues. Per germline, CDR1 KGHSH and CDR2 LQKENI. Written as DNA, the CDR3 is TGTGCCAGCTCACCAGGACTAGCCGCGAGCACAGATACGCAGTATTTT. Encoded protein: CASSPGLAASTDTQYF.

For the CDR3, the DNA is TGTGCCACCCAGGCGAGCGGGGGACCTGGCAATGAGCAGTTCTTC. As protein: CATQASGGPGNEQFF. The rearrangement joins TRBV11-2 to TRBJ2-1; TRBD2 agrees at 8 bases. Germline CDR1 is SGHAT and CDR2 is FQNNGV. The ends lost 10 bases at V and 6 bases at J; junction bases unmatched: 14. The CDR3 contains 15 residues.

V is TRBV5-8 and J is TRBJ1-5, with 7 bases that match TRBD1. Per the germline V gene, CDR1 is SGHTS and CDR2 is YDEGEE. With V trimmed by 0 bases and J by 0 bases, 3 bases remained unmatched. The CDR3 is made up of 16 amino acids. The CDR3 sequence is CASSLGTGYSNQPQHF. CDR3 nucleotide sequence: TGTGCCAGCAGCTTGGGGACAGGCTATAGCAATCAGCCCCAGCATTTT. The whole variable domain, filled in from reference TRBV5-8 and TRBJ1-5, reads EAGVTQSPTHLIKTRGQQATLRCSPISGHTSVYWYQQALGLGLQFLLWYDEGEERNRGNFPPRFSGRQFPNYSSELNVNALELEDSALYLCASSLGTGYSNQPQHFGDGTRLSIL.

V is TRBV20-1 and J is TRBJ1-2; D ambiguous. V was pared by 5 bases and J by 5 bases, with 9 bases between. Germline CDR1 reads DFQATT; CDR2 reads SNEGSKA (reference sequence). This CDR3 has 11 amino acids. CDR3 coding DNA: TGCAGTGCTGGACTAAATTATGGCTACACCTTC. It yields the protein CSAGLNYGYTF.

The chain links TRBV6-5 to TRBJ1-6; 9 bases agree with TRBD1. After removal of 2 bases from V and 10 bases from J, the junction contained 3 bases not matched to a gene. Germline-derived CDR1 and CDR2 are MNHEY and SVGAGI. This CDR3 has 14 residues. In DNA, the CDR3 is TGTGCCAGCAGTTACACGACAGGGGGGTCACCCCTCCACTTT. This sequence encodes CASSYTTGGSPLHF.

This sequence joins TRBV29-1 and TRBJ2-6, with D unclear. This CDR3 spans 13 amino acids. CDR1 and CDR2 (germline): SQVTM, ANQGSEA. Trimming left V 3 bases short and J 4 bases short, with 7 bases between. Written as DNA, the CDR3 is TGCAGCGTTGATCGGGTCGGGGCCAACGTCCTGACTTTC. Translation: CSVDRVGANVLTF.

The CDR3 coding sequence is TGTGCCACCAGTGATCGCGCTCAGGGCAGGGGGAATGAAAAACTGTTTTTT. Its protein product is CATSDRAQGRGNEKLFF. The V gene is TRBV24-1, the J gene TRBJ1-4; TRBD1 agrees at 7 bases. The CDR3 loop spans 17 amino acids. Unmatched junction bases numbered 11, after V lost 3 bases and J lost 5 bases. CDR1 is KGHDR, CDR2 SFDVKD, per germline.

This chain connects TRBV12-3 or TRBV12-4 to TRBJ1-1, with TRBD1 matching 7 bases. CDR3 length: 13 amino acids. V trimming: 1 base; J trimming: 11 bases; junction bases outside the gene matches: 7. The CDR3 is CASSLGQGVSAFF. The DNA for the CDR3 is TGTGCCAGCAGTTTAGGACAGGGTGTGAGTGCTTTCTTT.

The chain uses TRBV10-2 and TRBJ2-3; maybe TRBD2 (6 bases). V gave up 7 bases and J gave up 3 bases, with 17 bases separating them. The germline CDR1 and CDR2 sequences are WSHSY and SAAADI. The CDR3 runs 15 residues. In DNA form, the CDR3 reads TGCGCCAGCACCAGAGAGGGCGGGGAAACAGATACGCAGTATTTT. Protein product: CASTREGGETDTQYF.

The gene calls are TRBV2 and TRBJ1-2, with D maybe TRBD1 (5 bases). This CDR3 has 15 residues. The V end lost 4 bases, the J end lost 2 bases, and 14 bases lay between the germline ends. Germline CDR1 reads SNHLY; CDR2 reads FYNNEI. The CDR3 bases are TGTGCCAGCAGTGTAGAAGGGGAGGGGAACTATGGCTACACCTTC. Encoded protein: CASSVEGEGNYGYTF.

This clone has a single count. V and J are TRBV6-6 and TRBJ2-1, with 8 bases identical to TRBD1. The CDR3 has 13 amino acids. With 11 bases clipped from V and 12 bases from J, the junction kept 15 bases outside the gene matches. CDR1 and CDR2 (germline): MNHNY, SVGAGI (reference sequence). The CDR3 DNA reads as TGTGCCGGCTCGGAGACAGGGGCTGGGGGGCAGTTCTTC. Its translation is CAGSETGAGGQFF.

This clone was found once. The V call is TRBV12-3 or TRBV12-4, the J call TRBJ1-2; D ambiguous. The CDR3 consists of 13 residues. The V end lost 5 bases, the J end lost 2 bases, and 9 bases lay between the germline ends. CDR3 protein: CASSPPGNYGYTF. The CDR3 nucleotides are TGTGCCAGCAGTCCCCCGGGAAACTATGGCTACACCTTC.

V is TRBV6-5 and J is TRBJ2-3; tentatively, D is TRBD2 (6 bases). CDR1 is MNHEY and CDR2 is SVGAGI in the germline V gene. The CDR3 has 12 residues. Trimming cost V 5 bases and J 8 bases, with 11 bases left between them. CDR3 in DNA: TGTGCCAGCAGTCCGGGGGAGCGTACGCAGTATTTT. It codes for CASSPGERTQYF.

This chain links TRBV11-3 with TRBJ1-3; D is ambiguous. The germline V gene has CDR1 SGHNT and CDR2 YENEEA. Trimming took 0 bases from V and 10 from J, leaving 7 bases between them. The CDR3 is 12 residues long. DNA of the CDR3: TGTGCCAGCAGCTTAGACACTAGGACCATATATTTT. Encoded protein: CASSLDTRTIYF.

A single count supports this clone. The V gene is TRBV27, the J gene TRBJ1-1, with 8 bases fitting TRBD1. Germline V gene sequence: CDR1 MNHEY, CDR2 SMNVEV (reference sequence). The CDR3 runs 15 residues. Unmatched junction bases numbered 3, after V lost 3 bases and J lost 0 bases. The CDR3 DNA reads TGTGCCAGCAGTTTCCAGGGGGCAATGAACACTGAAGCTTTCTTT. This sequence encodes CASSFQGAMNTEAFF.

The J gene is TRBJ1-5, the V gene TRBV10-3, with 8 positions matching TRBD1. V trimming: 2 bases; J trimming: 5 bases; junction bases outside the gene matches: 2. CDR3 length equals 14 residues. Germline V gives CDR1 ENHRY, CDR2 SYGVKD. This CDR3 reads CAISEGTGDQPQHF. The CDR3 DNA sequence: TGTGCCATCAGTGAGGGGACAGGCGATCAGCCCCAGCATTTT.

The CDR3 spells CASSYRGARGLYQPQHF. The CDR3, as DNA: TGTGCCAGCAGTTACCGAGGGGCGCGGGGGCTCTATCAGCCCCAGCATTTT. The chain combines TRBV7-8 with TRBJ1-5; a possible D gene is TRBD1 (6 bases). V was shortened by 6 bases and J by 5 bases, with 23 bases between the two germline ends. The germline gives CDR1 SGHVS, CDR2 FQNEAQ. CDR3 length: 17 residues. The whole variable domain, remainder taken from reference TRBV7-8 and TRBJ1-5, is GAGVSQSPRYKVAKRGQDVALRCDPISGHVSLFWYQQALGQGPEFLTYFQNEAQLDKSGLPSDRFFAERPEGSVSTLKIQRTQQEDSAVYLCASSYRGARGLYQPQHFGDGTRLSIL.

In this sample, this clone turned up once. The CDR3 reads CASSFGTGYEQYF. CDR3 DNA: TGTGCCAGCAGCTTCGGGACAGGGTACGAGCAGTACTTC. The chain combines TRBV5-4 with TRBJ2-7, with 9 bases lining up with TRBD1. The V gene end was trimmed by 2 bases and the J gene end by 4 bases; junction bases not matched to a gene: 1. The CDR3 runs 13 residues. The V gene's germline CDR1 is SGHNT and CDR2 YYREEE (reference sequence).